This TCR beta chain originates from a study of shared clonotypes between healthy human individuals. CDR3 length equals 13 residues. Germline assignment: CDR1 MDHEN and CDR2 SYDVKM. Trimming cost V 3 bases and J 7 bases, with 10 bases left between them. The table came from immunoSEQ multiplex PCR; TCRdb's copy has only in-frame clones and leaves some out. The sample carries around 480,000 clones, about three quarters recorded once. The chain joins TRBV28 to TRBJ1-5; no firm D call. The sequencing input was PBMCs. The receptor's source is a woman in her thirties or forties in good health. Some clones in this sample may be carry-over from other donors' samples. Written as DNA, the CDR3 is TGTGCCAGCAGTTTCCTCCGGGTACAGCCCCAGCATTTT. Translated, it gives CASSFLRVQPQHF.